The 24 T cell receptor beta chains reported below all come from one sample, sequenced in a study of Ad26.COV2.S vaccination and SARS-CoV-2 variants. Produced via immunoSEQ multiplex PCR; TCRdb's table is partial and in-frame only. The table includes around 300,000 clones, 75% to 90% detected once. Treatment: 19 received Ad26.COV2.S at low or high dose, single or two shots; 5 received placebo; per-sample allocation not given. Sample collection was performed on day 63 after the first vaccine or placebo injection. The sequences come from peripheral blood, collected in a trial of Ad26.COV2.S vaccine versus placebo. Every receptor here comes from a person between 18 and 65 years old who received the Ad26.COV2.S COVID-19 vaccine or a placebo.

This clone was counted a single time. The chain is built from TRBV5-4 and TRBJ1-2; TRBD1 aligns across 7 bases. Germline V gives CDR1 SGHNT, CDR2 YYREEE (reference sequence). The CDR3 consists of 16 residues. The V segment lost 2 bases and the J segment 0 bases; nucleotides outside the gene matches: 7. The DNA for the CDR3 is TGTGCCAGCAGCTTTCCTACAGGGGTAACTAACTATGGCTACACCTTC. This translates into CASSFPTGVTNYGYTF. The variable domain in full, with the rest retrieved from reference TRBV5-4 and TRBJ1-2, is ETGVTQSPTHLIKTRGQQVTLRCSSQSGHNTVSWYQQALGQGPQFIFQYYREEENGRGNFPPRFSGLQFPNYSSELNVNALELDDSALYLCASSFPTGVTNYGYTFGSGTRLTVV.

The chain employs TRBV4-3 and TRBJ1-2; no firm D call. Trimming shortened V by 1 base and J by 6 bases, and 12 bases separated the two germline ends. The germline gives CDR1 LGHNA, CDR2 YSLEER. The CDR3 has 14 residues. CDR3 loop: CASSQVYRLNGYTF. The CDR3 nucleotides are TGCGCCAGCAGCCAAGTCTACCGATTAAATGGCTACACCTTC.

The V call is TRBV7-2, the J call TRBJ1-1; possibly TRBD1 for D (6 bases). Trimming removed 2 bases from V and 7 bases from J, with 14 bases in between. The CDR3 is 14 residues long. Germline CDR1 reads SGHTA; CDR2 reads FQGNSA. In DNA form, the CDR3 reads TGTGCCAGCAGCTTATGGGAGGGGGGAGGTGAAGCTTTCTTT. Translation gives CASSLWEGGGEAFF.

The J gene is TRBJ1-4, the V gene TRBV6-2 or TRBV6-3; D gene unclear. V lost 5 bases and J 6 bases, leaving 19 bases between the germline ends. The CDR3 is made up of 16 amino acids. The germline V gene has CDR1 MNHEY and CDR2 SVGEGT. CDR3: CASSQHIGDGYEKLFF. The CDR3 DNA follows: TGTGCCAGCAGTCAACATATTGGTGATGGGTATGAAAAACTGTTTTTT.

Only one count was recorded for this clone. The chain joins TRBV7-2 to TRBJ1-1; D is unresolved. V gave up 1 base and J gave up 4 bases, with 10 bases separating them. Per the germline V gene, CDR1 is SGHTA and CDR2 is FQGNSA. This CDR3 contains 14 residues. CDR3 bases: TGTGCCAGCAGCTTAGTAGGAGAGGGCACTGAAGCTTTCTTT. Protein product: CASSLVGEGTEAFF.

The rearrangement uses TRBV27 and TRBJ1-5; D might be TRBD1 (6 bases). The germline gives CDR1 MNHEY, CDR2 SMNVEV (reference sequence). V lost 2 bases and J 2 bases, leaving 10 bases between the germline ends. The CDR3 consists of 15 residues. The CDR3 DNA reads TGTGCCAGCAGTTTACGGGGGCCTGGCAATCAGCCCCAGCATTTT. This translates into CASSLRGPGNQPQHF.

The chain has TRBV18 and TRBJ1-5; no clear D. CDR1 and CDR2 (germline): KGHSH, LQKENI. The CDR3 runs to 13 residues. V lost 2 bases and J 4 bases, leaving 6 bases between the germline ends. The CDR3 here is CASSPSENQPQHF. Written as DNA, the CDR3 is TGTGCCAGCTCACCATCGGAAAATCAGCCCCAGCATTTT.

This clone was counted only a few times. The chain couples TRBV19 to TRBJ2-2; TRBD2 agrees at 7 bases. This CDR3 region has 16 residues. J was trimmed by 4 bases and V by 1 base; bases with no gene match: 6. Germline-derived CDR1 and CDR2 are LNHDA and SQIVND (reference sequence). CDR3 in amino acids: CASSIASTSATGELFF. The CDR3 DNA is TGTGCCAGTAGTATAGCCTCTACTAGCGCCACCGGGGAGCTGTTTTTT.

The J gene is TRBJ2-1, the V gene TRBV24-1, with 9 bases matching TRBD2. Germline lookup yields CDR1 KGHDR and CDR2 SFDVKD. The CDR3 consists of 16 residues. Unmatched junction bases numbered 9, after V lost 5 bases and J lost 5 bases. The CDR3 loop reads CATSATPGLANNEQFF. The CDR3 DNA reads TGTGCCACCAGTGCTACCCCGGGACTAGCAAACAATGAGCAGTTCTTC.

The chain has TRBV27 and TRBJ1-3; D is perhaps TRBD1 (5 bases). CDR1 is MNHEY and CDR2 is SMNVEV in the germline V gene (reference sequence). Trimming left V 5 bases short and J 0 bases short, with 14 bases between. The length of the CDR3 is 16 residues. DNA of the CDR3: TGTGCCAGCAGTAGGGGTATGGGGGGCTCTGGAAACACCATATATTTT. Protein product: CASSRGMGGSGNTIYF.

The genes are TRBV5-1 and TRBJ2-3; TRBD2 matches at 9 bases. Trimming removed 0 bases from V and 4 bases from J; junction bases left unmatched: 3. Germline CDR1 reads SGHRS; CDR2 reads YFSETQ. The CDR3 has 15 residues. The CDR3 loop reads CASSLGGRAADTQYF. CDR3 DNA sequence: TGCGCCAGCAGCTTGGGCGGGAGGGCCGCAGATACGCAGTATTTT.

The V and J genes are TRBV5-8 and TRBJ1-5; D remains unclear. Trimming left V 2 bases short and J 4 bases short, with 10 bases between. This CDR3 comprises 14 residues. Germline CDR1 reads SGHTS; CDR2 reads YDEGEE. The CDR3 coding sequence is TGTGCCAGCAGCTTTGAACCCCTTAATCAGCCCCAGCATTTT. Translation gives CASSFEPLNQPQHF. Full variable domain (remainder filled in from reference TRBV5-8 and TRBJ1-5): EAGVTQSPTHLIKTRGQQATLRCSPISGHTSVYWYQQALGLGLQFLLWYDEGEERNRGNFPPRFSGRQFPNYSSELNVNALELEDSALYLCASSFEPLNQPQHFGDGTRLSIL.

The J gene is TRBJ1-1, the V gene TRBV7-9, with D hard to call. Trimming removed 5 bases from V and 2 bases from J, with 9 bases in between. The CDR3 has 13 residues. Germline V lookup: CDR1 SEHNR, CDR2 FQNEAQ (reference sequence). CDR3 region: CASSPPSNTEAFF. CDR3 in DNA: TGTGCCAGCAGCCCTCCCAGCAACACTGAAGCTTTCTTT.

The V call is TRBV5-4, the J call TRBJ2-1; D is uncertain. In germline, CDR1 is SGHNT, CDR2 YYREEE (reference sequence). Trimming left V 1 base short and J 10 bases short, with 12 bases between. The CDR3 consists of 13 residues. In DNA, the CDR3 is TGTGCCAGCAGCTTGACCCTTCCGGAGGAGCAGTTCTTC. Translation: CASSLTLPEEQFF. The full variable domain, completed using reference TRBV5-4 and TRBJ2-1, is ETGVTQSPTHLIKTRGQQVTLRCSSQSGHNTVSWYQQALGQGPQFIFQYYREEENGRGNFPPRFSGLQFPNYSSELNVNALELDDSALYLCASSLTLPEEQFFGPGTRLTVL.

This clone was seen once. The chain couples TRBV4-1 to TRBJ1-1; perhaps TRBD1 as D (6 bases). The CDR3 runs 15 residues. Trimming shortened V by 4 bases and J by 5 bases, and 17 bases separated the two germline ends. CDR1 MGHRA and CDR2 YSYEKL come from the germline V gene. CDR3 amino acids: CASSPPRGLGTEAFF. The CDR3 DNA sequence: TGCGCCAGCAGCCCACCCCGGGGGCTAGGGACTGAAGCTTTCTTT.

The gene calls are TRBV19 and TRBJ2-1, with TRBD1 matching over 8 bases. The germline V gene encodes CDR1 LNHDA and CDR2 SQIVND (reference sequence). The length of the CDR3 is 12 residues. The junction had 8 bases not matched to a gene; V was cut back by 9 bases and J by 10 bases. This CDR3 reads CASVSRGLEQFF. The DNA of the CDR3 is TGTGCCAGCGTTTCCAGGGGGCTCGAGCAGTTCTTC.

The V gene is TRBV19, the J gene TRBJ1-4; 7 bases agree with TRBD1. Germline V CDR1 and CDR2: LNHDA, SQIVND (reference sequence). Unmatched junction bases numbered 4, after V lost 6 bases and J lost 6 bases. This CDR3 is built from 13 residues. DNA for the CDR3: TGTGCCAGTAGCAGACAGGGAGATGAAAAACTGTTTTTT. Protein product: CASSRQGDEKLFF.

This clone has a single count. This chain joins TRBV9 and TRBJ2-7; D may be TRBD2 (6 bases). The length of the CDR3 is 18 residues. CDR1 is SGDLS, CDR2 YYNGEE, per germline. The germline V and J ends were trimmed by 4 bases and 3 bases, with 26 bases remaining between them. In DNA form, the CDR3 reads TGTGCCAGCAGCAGGGCGGGACCAACCGTCGAGTCTAACTACGAGCAGTACGTC. Residues: CASSRAGPTVESNYEQYV.

This sequence joins TRBV11-2 and TRBJ2-7; D call uncertain. CDR3 length: 13 amino acids. The ends were cut back, 0 bases at V and 1 base at J, with 4 bases in the middle. CDR1 and CDR2 from the germline V gene are SGHAT and FQNNGV. The CDR3: CASSLEGSYEQYV. The CDR3 DNA sequence: TGTGCCAGCAGCTTAGAAGGATCCTACGAGCAGTACGTC.

The chain joins TRBV7-2 to TRBJ2-1; 10 bases match TRBD2. The CDR3 consists of 16 residues. Germline V lookup: CDR1 SGHTA, CDR2 FQGNSA. The V segment lost 1 base and the J segment 5 bases; nucleotides outside the gene matches: 5. CDR3 region: CASSLGSTSGNNEQFF. DNA of the CDR3: TGTGCCAGCAGCTTAGGAAGTACTAGCGGGAACAATGAGCAGTTCTTC.

This chain links TRBV11-3 with TRBJ1-1, with a possible D match to TRBD1 (6 bases). The CDR3 is 15 residues long. V was pared by 2 bases and J by 1 base, with 11 bases between. The germline gives CDR1 SGHNT, CDR2 YENEEA. This chain's CDR3 is CASSLWTAENTEAFF. The CDR3 DNA sequence: TGTGCCAGCAGCTTATGGACAGCAGAGAACACTGAAGCTTTCTTT.

This clone was seen a single time. This CDR3 is CASSKTPGEWTEAFF. In DNA, the CDR3 is TGTGCCAGCAGTAAAACGCCCGGGGAGTGGACTGAAGCTTTCTTT. This chain connects TRBV7-6 to TRBJ1-1; D not resolved. The V end was cut by 6 bases, the J end by 5 bases, with 19 bases between. The length of the CDR3 is 15 residues. Germline loops: CDR1 SGHVS, CDR2 FNYEAQ.

The chain uses TRBV9 and TRBJ1-6; no clear D. The CDR3 sequence is 14 residues long. V was shortened by 2 bases and J by 10 bases, with 13 bases between the two germline ends. The germline CDR1 and CDR2 sequences are SGDLS and YYNGEE. CDR3 DNA sequence: TGTGCCAGCAGCGTGAGGGTTGACGAATCACCCCTCCACTTT. Its translation: CASSVRVDESPLHF.

This chain connects TRBV5-5 to TRBJ1-1; D unresolved. CDR3 size: 13 residues. Germline V lookup: CDR1 SGHKS, CDR2 YYEKEE (reference sequence). V gave up 0 bases and J gave up 10 bases, with 13 bases separating them. The CDR3 reads CASSLDGVGGAFF. The CDR3 nucleotides are TGTGCCAGCAGCTTGGACGGAGTTGGTGGAGCTTTCTTT. The variable domain in full, with the rest retrieved from reference TRBV5-5 and TRBJ1-1, is DAGVTQSPTHLIKTRGQQVTLRCSPISGHKSVSWYQQVLGQGPQFIFQYYEKEERGRGNFPDRFSARQFPNYSSELNVNALLLGDSALYLCASSLDGVGGAFFGQGTRLTVV.